Following are 13 T cell receptor beta chains from one sample sequenced in a study of blood T cell repertoires in COVID-19. Sequenced by immunoSEQ multiplex PCR; TCRdb stores in-frame clones only, minus some. Altogether 200,000 to 250,000 clones are present, approximately 78% being singletons, with the ten largest covering around 8%. Input material: peripheral blood. These receptor sequences come from a woman at least 80 years old with COVID-19, enrolled during active disease.

The chain is built from TRBV6-2 or TRBV6-3 and TRBJ2-1, with D perhaps TRBD2 (6 bases). Trimming took 4 bases from V and 3 from J, leaving 10 bases between them. CDR1 and CDR2 (germline): MNHEY, SVGEGT. The CDR3 is 14 amino acids. The CDR3 region is CASSWDSYYNEQFF. The CDR3 nucleotides read TGTGCCAGCAGTTGGGACTCCTACTACAATGAGCAGTTCTTC.

The CDR3 nucleotides are TGTGCCAGCAGCTTAGGGGTTGGGACAGGTGGGAATAACTATGGCTACACCTTC. Protein sequence: CASSLGVGTGGNNYGYTF. The genes are TRBV7-2 and TRBJ1-2; 8 bases are shared with TRBD1. CDR3 length: 18 amino acids. Germline assignment: CDR1 SGHTA and CDR2 FQGNSA. The V and J ends lost 1 base and 1 base, in that order; junction bases with no gene match: 11.

This chain uses TRBV30 with TRBJ2-2; D possibly corresponds to TRBD2 (6 bases). Trimming left V 2 bases short and J 4 bases short, with 8 bases between. Germline CDR1 reads GTSNPN; CDR2 reads SVGIG (reference sequence). The CDR3 runs 13 residues. The CDR3 reads CAWSFGGTGELFF. The CDR3 DNA follows: TGTGCCTGGAGTTTCGGGGGCACCGGGGAGCTGTTTTTT.

The genes are TRBV24-1 and TRBJ1-5, with D perhaps TRBD1 (6 bases). Trimming cost V 8 bases and J 2 bases, with 12 bases left between them. CDR3 length: 14 amino acids. The V gene's germline CDR1 is KGHDR and CDR2 SFDVKD. This chain's CDR3 is CATTSTGRNQPQHF. The CDR3 nucleotides are TGTGCCACCACTTCCACAGGGCGCAATCAGCCCCAGCATTTT.

Turning to this clone: In the same sample, other DNA sequences code for this CDR3. This chain links TRBV5-1 with TRBJ2-3; 8 bases are a match to TRBD1. The CDR3 sequence is 15 residues long. V was clipped by 0 bases and J by 4 bases; unmatched bases: 4. In germline, CDR1 is SGHRS, CDR2 YFSETQ. The CDR3 coding sequence is TGCGCCAGCAGCTTGGTTGCAGGGGGCGCAGATACGCAGTATTTT. Protein: CASSLVAGGADTQYF.

The gene calls are TRBV11-1 and TRBJ2-1; tentatively, D is TRBD2 (5 bases). Germline assignment: CDR1 SGHAT and CDR2 FQDESV (reference sequence). Trimming cost V 5 bases and J 7 bases, with 15 bases left between them. There are 14 residues in the CDR3. Here the CDR3 reads CASSRREGWNEQFF. As DNA, the CDR3 is TGTGCCAGCAGCCGTCGGGAAGGGTGGAATGAGCAGTTCTTC.

In DNA, the CDR3 is TGTGCCAGTTCTGGAGGCCATGGAACGGGACAGTTGAATCAGCCCCAGCATTTT. Its translation: CASSGGHGTGQLNQPQHF. This rearrangement joins TRBV19 to TRBJ1-5; 7 bases agree with TRBD1. The CDR3 has 18 amino acids. The germline gives CDR1 LNHDA, CDR2 SQIVND (reference sequence). The ends lost 8 bases at V and 4 bases at J; junction bases unmatched: 20. The full variable domain, in which reference TRBV19 and TRBJ1-5 provide the parts outside the CDR3, is DGGITQSPKYLFRKEGQNVTLSCEQNLNHDAMYWYRQDPGQGLRLIYYSQIVNDFQKGDIAEGYSVSREKKESFPLTVTSAQKNPTAFYLCASSGGHGTGQLNQPQHFGDGTRLSIL.

CDR3 sequence reads: CASSSPRDRGSDTQYF. The CDR3 bases are TGTGCCAGCAGTTCCCCGAGGGACAGGGGATCAGATACGCAGTATTTT. The chain links TRBV6-5 to TRBJ2-3; 10 nucleotides agree with TRBD1. This CDR3 is 16 amino acids long. CDR1 MNHEY and CDR2 SVGAGI come from the germline V gene. The ends lost 4 bases at V and 4 bases at J; junction bases unmatched: 8.

The CDR3 loop is CASSRGRSGANVLTF. In DNA, the CDR3 is TGTGCCAGCAGCCGCGGGAGGTCTGGGGCCAACGTCCTGACTTTC. The chain links TRBV9 to TRBJ2-6, with 8 bases lining up with TRBD2. The V gene's germline CDR1 is SGDLS and CDR2 YYNGEE. This CDR3 has 15 residues. The V segment lost 4 bases and the J segment 1 base; nucleotides outside the gene matches: 1.

DNA of the CDR3: TGTGCCTGGAGACTACAGGGGGGAGGAACTGAAGCTTTCTTT. This gives the protein CAWRLQGGGTEAFF. This chain uses TRBV30 with TRBJ1-1, with TRBD1 matching 8 bases. V gave up 3 bases and J gave up 5 bases; unmatched junction bases: 8. The CDR3 loop spans 14 amino acids. Germline CDR1 reads GTSNPN; CDR2 reads SVGIG (reference sequence). Supplemented by reference TRBV30 and TRBJ1-1, the full variable domain reads SQTIHQWPATLVQPVGSPLSLECTVEGTSNPNLYWYRQAAGRGLQLLFYSVGIGQISSEVPQNLSASRPQDRQFILSSKKLLLSDSGFYLCAWRLQGGGTEAFFGQGTRLTVV.

V is TRBV18 and J is TRBJ1-5, with D possibly TRBD1 on 5 matching bases. This CDR3 is 15 amino acids long. From germline, CDR1 is KGHSH and CDR2 LQKENI. Trimming shortened V by 4 bases and J by 1 base, and 11 bases separated the two germline ends. The CDR3 nucleotides read TGTGCCAGCTCACTTACAGGAGTGAGCAATCAGCCCCAGCATTTT. It translates to CASSLTGVSNQPQHF.

This clone was detected only a few times. The V and J genes are TRBV4-1 and TRBJ1-2; D may be TRBD1 (5 bases). The V end was cut by 4 bases, the J end by 5 bases, with 14 bases between. Germline lookup yields CDR1 MGHRA and CDR2 YSYEKL. The CDR3 spans 14 residues. In DNA, the CDR3 is TGCGCCAGCAGCCGCGGGGGACCTACTTATGGCTACACCTTC. This gives the protein CASSRGGPTYGYTF.

V gene TRBV7-3 combines with J gene TRBJ1-1; D remains ambiguous. V dropped 6 bases and J dropped 0 bases, with 11 bases sitting between them. In germline, CDR1 is SGHTA, CDR2 FQGTGA. The CDR3 is made up of 14 amino acids. In nucleotides, the CDR3 is TGTGCCAGCAGGTCACGTGAGATGAACACTGAAGCTTTCTTT. Its protein is CASRSREMNTEAFF.